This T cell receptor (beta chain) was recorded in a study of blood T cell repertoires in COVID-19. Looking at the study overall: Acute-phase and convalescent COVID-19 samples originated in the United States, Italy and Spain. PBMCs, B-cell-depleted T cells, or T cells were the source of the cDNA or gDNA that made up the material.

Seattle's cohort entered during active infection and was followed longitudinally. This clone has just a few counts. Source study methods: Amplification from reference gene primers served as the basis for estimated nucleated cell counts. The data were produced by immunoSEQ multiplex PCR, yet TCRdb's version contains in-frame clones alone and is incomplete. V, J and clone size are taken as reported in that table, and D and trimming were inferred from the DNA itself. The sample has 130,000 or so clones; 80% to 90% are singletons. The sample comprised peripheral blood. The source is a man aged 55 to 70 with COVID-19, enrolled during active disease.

CDR3 nucleotides: TGTGCCAGCAGCCAGGTACCTCAGACCCGGGGGAATTCACCCCTCCACTTT. It translates to CASSQVPQTRGNSPLHF. J is TRBJ1-6 and V is TRBV14; the D gene is possibly TRBD1 (5 bases). The length of the CDR3 is 17 residues. V lost 3 bases to trimming and J lost 7 bases, with 19 bases between them. CDR1 SGHDN and CDR2 FVKESK come from the germline V gene.